The 5 T cell receptor beta chains given below trace back to one sample, sequenced in a study of human T cells and chemical hapten exposure (dated by TCRdb to the early 2020s). This specimen's time point label, per the study, means: patch test 1, 2 weeks after DPC sensitization. The label giving this sample's treatment or condition can be read as: therapeutic diphenylcyclopropenone sensitization with weekly scalp DPC. Library preparation was by RACE. The sample was run on a NextSeq 500. Using fastp trimming at Q25 and MiXCR clonotype assembly, TCRdb reanalyzed the public sequencing data and kept in-frame beta chains. Identical CDR3 protein sequences are pooled into one entry, listed with their most common genes and DNA. The sample profile shows 45,000 to 60,000 distinct CDR3 sequences; around 9.3% of them were found once. About an eighth of the sample comes from the top ten. This sample comprised whole blood, obtained in connection with sensitization to the hapten diphenylcyclopropenone (DPC). Source of these receptors: a woman aged 40 to 50 with alopecia areata. Some clones in this sample may be carry-over from other donors' samples.

Only a few counts were recorded for this clonotype. The chain has TRBV2 and TRBJ2-3; D is tentatively TRBD1 or TRBD2 (6 bases each). CDR1 SNHLY and CDR2 FYNNEI come from the germline V gene. The CDR3 runs to 15 residues. V was pared by 4 bases and J by 0 bases, with 11 bases between. CDR3 bases: TGTGCCAGCAGTGTGGAGGGGGGTAGCACAGATACGCAGTATTTT. It specifies CASSVEGGSTDTQYF.

This clonotype turned up a few times. The chain uses TRBV12-3 or TRBV12-4 and TRBJ2-6, with unresolved D. V gave up 3 bases and J gave up 2 bases, with 8 bases separating them. This CDR3 contains 15 residues. CDR3 amino acids: CASSLLVAGANVLTF. CDR3 coding DNA: TGTGCCAGCAGTTTGCTGGTAGCTGGGGCCAACGTCCTGACTTTC.

This clonotype turned up a few times. The V call is TRBV2, the J call TRBJ2-2; unclear D gene. The CDR3 sequence is 14 residues long. The V end was cut by 5 bases, the J end by 5 bases, with 12 bases between. Germline CDR1 and CDR2: SNHLY and FYNNEI. Here the CDR3 DNA reads TGTGCCAGCAGTCCTGCGATGGTGACCGGGGAGCTGTTTTTT. It specifies CASSPAMVTGELFF.

In this sample, this clonotype turned up a few times. The rearrangement uses TRBV11-1 and TRBJ2-3; D possibly matches TRBD1 or TRBD2 (5 bases each). V was trimmed by 1 base and J by 6 bases, leaving 8 bases between them. CDR3 length equals 13 residues. The germline V gene encodes CDR1 SGHAT and CDR2 FQDESV (reference sequence). In nucleotides, the CDR3 is TGTGCCAGCAGCTTAGACTGGGGGGATACGCAGTATTTT. Protein: CASSLDWGDTQYF.

The chain joins TRBV3-1 to TRBJ2-7; D could derive from TRBD1 or TRBD2 (5 bases each). The CDR3 totals 16 residues. Trimming took off 0 bases at V and 6 bases at J, with 18 bases between the two ends. Germline assignment: CDR1 LGHDT and CDR2 YNNKEL (reference sequence). CDR3 bases: TGTGCCAGCAGCCAAGATGGGGGAAAGCCGCGCCGCGAGCAGTACTTC. This codes for CASSQDGGKPRREQYF.